The 27 T cell receptor beta chains below all came from one sample that was sequenced in a study of a mutant IDH1 vaccine in newly diagnosed glioma. Time point denoted: week 23, last vaccination. Topical imiquimod was applied with each vaccine dose, which held 300 ug of mutant IDH1 20-mer peptide. Sequenced by immunoSEQ multiplex PCR; TCRdb stores in-frame clones only, minus some. Here the sample spans 60,000 to 100,000 clones, more than 80% being singletons. Their antigen targets remain unknown. The source was PBMCs, collected from a glioma patient whose treatment included an IDH1 peptide vaccine. Receptors were obtained from a woman between 50 and 59 years old with glioma.

CDR3 sequence (DNA): TGTGCCAGCTCTCTTCAAGACAGGGGTAATGCTTTCTTT. As protein: CASSLQDRGNAFF. The chain carries TRBV18 and TRBJ1-1; 8 bases are a match to TRBD1. The CDR3 spans 13 residues. Germline V gene sequence: CDR1 KGHSH, CDR2 LQKENI. J lost 11 bases, V lost 6 bases, and 11 bases had no gene match. Full variable domain (remainder filled in from reference TRBV18 and TRBJ1-1): NAGVMQNPRHLVRRRGQEARLRCSPMKGHSHVYWYRQLPEEGLKFMVYLQKENIIDESGMPKERFSAEFPKEGPSILRIQQVVRGDSAAYFCASSLQDRGNAFFGQGTRLTVV.

This rearrangement joins TRBV6-5 to TRBJ1-2; D remains ambiguous. V was clipped by 0 bases and J by 7 bases, with 9 bases between them. The CDR3 sequence is 13 residues long. Germline lookup yields CDR1 MNHEY and CDR2 SVGAGI. The CDR3 bases are TGTGCCAGCAGTTACTCCCCCACGGGTGGCTACACCTTC. This codes for CASSYSPTGGYTF.

The chain combines TRBV19 with TRBJ2-3, with D maybe TRBD1 (5 bases). Germline CDR1 reads LNHDA; CDR2 reads SQIVND (reference sequence). The CDR3 has 13 amino acids. Trimming cost V 5 bases and J 5 bases, with 11 bases left between them. As DNA, the CDR3 is TGTGCCAGTAGTCCCCCTCAGGGAGATACGCAGTATTTT. Translation gives CASSPPQGDTQYF.

This chain joins TRBV5-1 and TRBJ2-3; 7 bases align to TRBD1. V was clipped by 4 bases and J by 0 bases; unmatched bases: 5. CDR3 length: 15 amino acids. From germline, CDR1 is SGHRS and CDR2 YFSETQ. In nucleotides, the CDR3 is TGCGCCAGCAGCAAAGGGACAGAAAGCACAGATACGCAGTATTTT. Translation gives CASSKGTESTDTQYF.

The chain employs TRBV7-8 and TRBJ1-1; D might be TRBD1 (5 bases). The V gene's germline CDR1 is SGHVS and CDR2 FQNEAQ. The CDR3 loop spans 13 amino acids. V gave up 4 bases and J gave up 13 bases, with 19 bases separating them. CDR3 nucleotides: TGTGCCAGCAGCTCCCTGGGGACCGTACCAAGTTTCTTT. Translated, it gives CASSSLGTVPSFF.

The chain carries TRBV28 and TRBJ1-4; D is perhaps TRBD1 (5 bases). Looked up from germline, CDR1 is MDHEN and CDR2 is SYDVKM. V was cut by 4 bases and J by 8 bases, with 17 bases left in between. The CDR3 is 15 amino acids. CDR3 protein: CASSSGEGRQEKLFF. Written as DNA, the CDR3 is TGTGCCAGCAGTTCGGGGGAGGGCCGGCAGGAAAAACTGTTTTTT.

This chain links TRBV11-2 with TRBJ2-1; a possible D gene is TRBD2 (5 bases). CDR1 and CDR2 (germline): SGHAT, FQNNGV. The CDR3 runs to 16 residues. The germline V and J ends were trimmed by 4 bases and 5 bases, with 18 bases remaining between them. The CDR3 here is CASSSPRERVHNEQFF. In nucleotides, the CDR3 is TGTGCCAGCAGCTCCCCTAGGGAGCGAGTCCACAATGAGCAGTTCTTC.

The chain carries TRBV5-1 and TRBJ2-4; the D gene is possibly TRBD2 (5 bases). This CDR3 has 17 amino acids. V shed 0 bases and J shed 1 base, with 14 bases lying between them. Per the germline V gene, CDR1 is SGHRS and CDR2 is YFSETQ. The CDR3 nucleotides read TGCGCCAGCAGCTTGGCCTTGGATTGGGAGGCCAAAAACATTCAGTACTTC. It specifies CASSLALDWEAKNIQYF.

The CDR3 here is CAWIDPSSGNTIYF. DNA of the CDR3: TGTGCCTGGATCGACCCCTCCTCTGGAAACACCATATATTTT. The chain combines TRBV30 with TRBJ1-3; D is uncertain. V was shortened by 4 bases and J by 0 bases, with 10 bases between the two germline ends. CDR1 and CDR2 (germline): GTSNPN, SVGIG (reference sequence). This CDR3 region has 14 residues.

This clone appeared a few times. The genes are TRBV2 and TRBJ1-6; unclear D gene. Germline V gene sequence: CDR1 SNHLY, CDR2 FYNNEI. The length of the CDR3 is 16 residues. Deletions cut 5 bases from V and 7 bases from J, with 18 bases between. The CDR3 region has the DNA TGTGCCAGCAGTAGGGAAGGTCTTAGAAGAAATTCACCCCTCCACTTT. Translation: CASSREGLRRNSPLHF.

The chain employs TRBV19 and TRBJ2-2; the D gene could be TRBD1 or TRBD2 (5 bases each). Germline loops: CDR1 LNHDA, CDR2 SQIVND (reference sequence). The length of the CDR3 is 13 residues. Deletions cut 7 bases from V and 5 bases from J, with 11 bases between. The CDR3 loop reads CASTGRQTGELFF. The CDR3 coding sequence is TGTGCCAGTACGGGGCGCCAGACCGGGGAGCTGTTTTTT.

This chain uses TRBV10-1 with TRBJ2-1; 15 positions match TRBD2. The V gene end was trimmed by 4 bases and the J gene end by 4 bases; junction bases not matched to a gene: 8. Germline V gives CDR1 WNHNN, CDR2 SYGVQD (reference sequence). This CDR3 comprises 18 residues. The CDR3 spells CASSGRTSGRGFYNEQFF. The CDR3 DNA sequence: TGCGCCAGCAGTGGACGGACTAGCGGGAGGGGTTTTTACAATGAGCAGTTCTTC.

V usage is TRBV7-2 and J usage is TRBJ2-4; D gene unclear. Trimming pared 5 bases from V and 0 bases from J, leaving 11 bases between. The CDR3 has 15 residues. The germline CDR1 and CDR2 sequences are SGHTA and FQGNSA. The CDR3 sequence: CASSLDYVAKNIQYF. CDR3 coding DNA: TGTGCCAGCAGCCTGGATTACGTAGCCAAAAACATTCAGTACTTC. The whole variable domain, filled in from reference TRBV7-2 and TRBJ2-4, reads GAGVSQSPSNKVTEKGKDVELRCDPISGHTALYWYRQSLGQGLEFLIYFQGNSAPDKSGLPSDRFSAERTGGSVSTLTIQRTQQEDSAVYLCASSLDYVAKNIQYFGAGTRLSVL.

The gene calls are TRBV6-6 and TRBJ1-1; D is perhaps TRBD1 (6 bases). The CDR3 sequence is 15 residues long. The V end lost 1 base, the J end lost 1 base, and 10 bases lay between the germline ends. Germline CDR1 is MNHNY and CDR2 is SVGAGI (reference sequence). CDR3 in DNA: TGTGCCAGCAGTTACTTCGGGGGCGAGAACACTGAAGCTTTCTTT. It codes for CASSYFGGENTEAFF.

The gene calls are TRBV19 and TRBJ1-2; TRBD1 aligns across 10 bases. The germline gives CDR1 LNHDA, CDR2 SQIVND (reference sequence). Trimming removed 5 bases from V and 4 bases from J; junction bases left unmatched: 10. The CDR3 is made up of 16 amino acids. CDR3 nucleotide sequence: TGTGCCAGTAGTGAACGCGGGACAGGGGACTTCTATGGCTACACCTTC. This codes for CASSERGTGDFYGYTF.

The rearrangement uses TRBV29-1 and TRBJ2-7; D is unclear. This CDR3 is 12 amino acids long. Trimming pared 5 bases from V and 0 bases from J, leaving 8 bases between. In germline, CDR1 is SQVTM, CDR2 ANQGSEA. The CDR3 loop is CSVRESSYEQYF. The CDR3 nucleotides are TGCAGCGTTCGAGAGAGCTCCTACGAGCAGTACTTC.

V gene TRBV5-5 combines with J gene TRBJ1-4; unclear D gene. Germline CDR1 and CDR2: SGHKS and YYEKEE (reference sequence). This CDR3 comprises 15 residues. Trimming left V 3 bases short and J 4 bases short, with 13 bases between. The CDR3 DNA is TGTGCCAGCAGCTCGGATTACAGCCGTAATGAAAAACTGTTTTTT. This gives the protein CASSSDYSRNEKLFF.

This clone came up a few times. This chain connects TRBV5-1 to TRBJ1-5; 7 nucleotides agree with TRBD1. V shed 4 bases, J shed 6 bases, and the junction held 7 bases outside the gene matches. The CDR3 has 14 residues. Germline V gene sequence: CDR1 SGHRS, CDR2 YFSETQ. The CDR3 DNA is TGCGCCAGCAGCATGACAGGGTTTGGTCAGCCCCAGCATTTT. Residues: CASSMTGFGQPQHF.

This clone was recorded once. This CDR3 is CASSLSPSGGKYGYTF. The DNA of the CDR3 is TGTGCCAGCAGTTTATCGCCGTCAGGGGGAAAGTATGGCTACACCTTC. The rearrangement joins TRBV27 to TRBJ1-2; TRBD1 matches 7 bases. The CDR3 has 16 amino acids. CDR1 MNHEY and CDR2 SMNVEV come from the germline V gene (reference sequence). The ends lost 0 bases at V and 5 bases at J; junction bases unmatched: 9.

The chain combines TRBV5-4 with TRBJ2-1, with 9 nucleotides matching TRBD1. V shed 0 bases, J shed 1 base, and the junction held 2 bases outside the gene matches. Germline V CDR1 and CDR2: SGHNT, YYREEE (reference sequence). CDR3 length equals 16 residues. The CDR3 spells CASSLGGQGSYNEQFF. In DNA form, the CDR3 reads TGTGCCAGCAGCTTGGGGGGACAGGGTTCCTACAATGAGCAGTTCTTC.

This clone appeared a single time. This chain uses TRBV2 with TRBJ1-6; D gene uncertain. The CDR3 totals 13 residues. The germline V and J ends were trimmed by 5 bases and 10 bases, with 12 bases remaining between them. CDR1 is SNHLY, CDR2 FYNNEI, per germline. The CDR3 region is CASSSSRSSPLHF. CDR3 in DNA: TGTGCCAGCAGTAGTTCCCGGAGCTCACCCCTCCACTTT.

This clone was detected once. CDR3 sequence: CASSLAGTVSTGELFF. The CDR3, as DNA: TGTGCCAGCAGCTTAGCGGGGACAGTATCCACCGGGGAGCTGTTTTTT. The J gene is TRBJ2-2, the V gene TRBV7-9; 7 positions match TRBD1. The CDR3 has 16 amino acids. The germline V gene encodes CDR1 SEHNR and CDR2 FQNEAQ (reference sequence). V was clipped by 0 bases and J by 4 bases; unmatched bases: 5.

The V call is TRBV7-8, the J call TRBJ2-5; D might be TRBD1 (5 bases). Germline V gene data show CDR1 as SGHVS and CDR2 as FQNEAQ. The CDR3 runs 15 residues. Trimming took off 1 base at V and 5 bases at J, with 14 bases between the two ends. The CDR3 loop reads CASSLGAGLQETQYF. CDR3 coding DNA: TGTGCCAGCAGCTTAGGAGCAGGGTTGCAGGAGACCCAGTACTTC.

The chain recombines TRBV6-1 with TRBJ2-5; D is possibly TRBD2 (5 bases). The germline gives CDR1 MNHNS, CDR2 SASEGT. CDR3 length: 12 residues. V lost 5 bases to trimming and J lost 13 bases, with 17 bases between them. CDR3 residues: CASSRTLDFLYF. CDR3 nucleotide sequence: TGTGCCAGCAGTAGGACTCTGGACTTTCTGTACTTC.

The genes are TRBV6-5 and TRBJ1-4; unclear D gene. The CDR3 is made up of 12 amino acids. Germline lookup yields CDR1 MNHEY and CDR2 SVGAGI. V lost 8 bases, J lost 7 bases, and 11 bases lay in between. The CDR3: CASSEGLEKLFF. The CDR3 region has the DNA TGTGCCAGCTCTGAGGGTCTTGAAAAACTGTTTTTT.

The chain recombines TRBV19 with TRBJ1-2, with D uncertain. The CDR3 has 14 amino acids. Germline V CDR1 and CDR2: LNHDA, SQIVND (reference sequence). The V end lost 4 bases, the J end lost 3 bases, and 12 bases lay between the germline ends. This CDR3 reads CASSNLNLDYGYTF. The CDR3 coding sequence is TGTGCCAGTAGTAATCTCAATTTGGACTATGGCTACACCTTC.

The chain's CDR3 is CSVDRMNTEAFF. The CDR3 bases are TGCAGCGTTGACCGCATGAACACTGAAGCTTTCTTT. The rearrangement uses TRBV29-1 and TRBJ1-1; D uncertain. Trimming took off 3 bases at V and 0 bases at J, with 5 bases between the two ends. Germline values: CDR1 SQVTM, CDR2 ANQGSEA. The CDR3 loop spans 12 amino acids. Looking up the rest from reference TRBV29-1 and TRBJ1-1 gives the full variable domain: SAVISQKPSRDICQRGTSLTIQCQVDSQVTMMFWYRQQPGQSLTLIATANQGSEATYESGFVIDKFPISRPNLTFSTLTVSNMSPEDSSIYLCSVDRMNTEAFFGQGTRLTVV.